This is a list of T cell receptor beta chains from one sample in a study of OX40 agonist ivuxolimab in advanced cancers. Profiling relied on immunoSEQ multiplex PCR, and the TCRdb table lists in-frame clones only, not all of them. The sample lists tens of thousands of clones; roughly 87% were seen once. Sequences were derived from CD4+ or CD8+ T cells sorted from blood, sampled in a trial of the OX40 agonist ivuxolimab. These receptors were collected from an adult with an advanced solid tumor such as melanoma, head and neck, liver or kidney cancer. CDR3s include the opening cysteine and the closing phenylalanine or tryptophan. The D gene is left open where the match is weak. Rows give clone size only sometimes, using once, few, many, or a class for an expanded clone.

13	.	TRBV27	TRBJ2-3	.	TGTGCCAGCAGTAGGCAGAGCACAGATACGCAGTATTTT	CASSRQSTDTQYF
16	.	TRBV11-1	TRBJ2-2	TRBD2	TGTGCCAGCAGCTTACTAGCGGGAGAGTCCACCGGGGAGCTGTTTTTT	CASSLLAGESTGELFF
13	.	TRBV5-5	TRBJ1-5	.	TGTGCCAGCAGCTTGTCAGACAATCAGCCCCAGCATTTT	CASSLSDNQPQHF
14	.	TRBV19	TRBJ1-1	TRBD1	TGTGCCAGTAGTTTCAGGACAGGGCCGGCTGAAGCTTTCTTT	CASSFRTGPAEAFF
15	once	TRBV9	TRBJ2-1	TRBD2	TGTGCCAGCAGCGTAGGAACGGGAGGGAGGAATGAGCAGTTCTTC	CASSVGTGGRNEQFF
16	.	TRBV11-3	TRBJ2-2	TRBD2	TGTGCCAGCAGCTCCCGGGAGGGGGAGGACACCGGGGAGCTGTTTTTT	CASSSREGEDTGELFF
14	.	TRBV9	TRBJ1-2	.	TGTGCCAGCAGCCCCTCGGCGGACTTCTATGGCTACACCTTC	CASSPSADFYGYTF
15	.	TRBV10-3	TRBJ1-1	.	TGTGCCATCAGGATGGCCTGGGGGGCGAACACTGAAGCTTTCTTT	CAIRMAWGANTEAFF
15	few	TRBV19	TRBJ1-1	.	TGTGCCAGTAGTACCCCGGCCGCCAAGAACACTGAAGCTTTCTTT	CASSTPAAKNTEAFF
14	.	TRBV11-3	TRBJ2-7	TRBD1	TGTGCCAGCAGCCGGACAGGGGGCGACTACGAGCAGTACTTC	CASSRTGGDYEQYF
14	.	TRBV2	TRBJ2-5	.	TGTGCCAGCATTCCAAATCAGCGCTCAGAGACCCAGTACTTC	CASIPNQRSETQYF
17	.	TRBV11-2	TRBJ2-1	.	TGTGCCAGCAGCCCTGTCAATGGCTACAGCTCCTACAATGAGCAGTTCTTC	CASSPVNGYSSYNEQFF
13	.	TRBV6-6	TRBJ2-3	.	TGTGCCAGCAGCCCGGGGCGCACAGATACGCAGTATTTT	CASSPGRTDTQYF
14	.	TRBV19	TRBJ2-1	.	TGTGCCAGTAGTATGGGCCACCTGAACAATGAGCAGTTCTTC	CASSMGHLNNEQFF
14	.	TRBV28	TRBJ2-1	.	TGTGCCAGCACGGGTACCATCTCCTACAATGAGCAGTTCTTC	CASTGTISYNEQFF
13	.	TRBV7-6	TRBJ1-2	.	TGTGCCAGCAGCTTGTCGATTAACTATGGCTACACCTTC	CASSLSINYGYTF
15	.	TRBV2	TRBJ1-2	.	TGTGCCAGCAGACACCAACAGGGAGCTAACTATGGCTACACCTTC	CASRHQQGANYGYTF
13	once	TRBV9	TRBJ2-1	.	TGTGCCAGCAGCGTAGAGGTGATCGGTGAGCAGTTCTTC	CASSVEVIGEQFF
14	.	TRBV10-1	TRBJ2-7	.	TGCGCCAGTACCGAGGGGATGGCAGGGTGGGAGCAGTACTTC	CASTEGMAGWEQYF
16	.	TRBV10-1	TRBJ1-1	TRBD1	TGCGCCGGGCGAAAGGGACAGGGGTGGGAGTACACTGAAGCTTTCTTT	CAGRKGQGWEYTEAFF
19	.	TRBV11-2	TRBJ2-3	.	TGTGCCAGCAGCCCGCTCAGGGGGCGCTTAGCGGGAATCACAGATACGCAGTATTTT	CASSPLRGRLAGITDTQYF
14	.	TRBV9	TRBJ1-2	.	TGTGCCAGCAGCGTTCCCGGACAGCCCTATGGCTACACCTTC	CASSVPGQPYGYTF
10	.	TRBV2	TRBJ2-7	.	TGTGCCAGCAGTGAGGGAGAGCAGTACTTC	CASSEGEQYF
13	once	TRBV9	TRBJ1-2	TRBD1	TGTGCCAGCAGCTCCGGTCAGGGGGCGGGCTACACCTTC	CASSSGQGAGYTF
16	.	TRBV5-5	TRBJ2-1	.	TGTGCCAGCAGCTTGGGTAGCGCTAGCTCCTACAATGAGCAGTTCTTC	CASSLGSASSYNEQFF
13	few	TRBV30	TRBJ2-7	.	TGTGCCTATAGGGCCACTCTGAGGGGCGAGCAGTACTTC	CAYRATLRGEQYF
16	.	TRBV2	TRBJ2-4	TRBD2	TGTGCCAGCACCGAGGGGCTAGCGGGAGTCAAAAACATTCAGTACTTC	CASTEGLAGVKNIQYF
16	.	TRBV9	TRBJ2-3	TRBD2	TGTGCCAGCAGCGTAGAGGATGCGGGAGGACCAGATACGCAGTATTTT	CASSVEDAGGPDTQYF
15	.	TRBV10-2	TRBJ1-5	.	TGCGCCAGCAGTGAGTCCCAGGGTGGCAATCAGCCCCAGCATTTT	CASSESQGGNQPQHF
18	.	TRBV19	TRBJ1-5	TRBD1	TGTGCCAGTAGTATGGGTCCCCACAGGGGGTTTAGCAATCAGCCCCAGCATTTT	CASSMGPHRGFSNQPQHF
14	.	TRBV4-1	TRBJ2-7	.	TGCGCCAGCAGCCAGGCTTCTCTTTGGGACGAGCAGTACTTC	CASSQASLWDEQYF
14	.	TRBV19	TRBJ1-1	.	TGTGCCAGTAGTATAAAAGGGGGGAAACGGACGGCTTTCTTT	CASSIKGGKRTAFF
14	.	TRBV19	TRBJ1-2	.	TGTGCCAGTTCTTCTCCTCAGAGGATCGACGGCTACACCTTC	CASSSPQRIDGYTF
12	.	TRBV11-2	TRBJ2-1	.	TGTGCCAGCAGCTTAGTGGGGCAGGGGCAGTTCTTC	CASSLVGQGQFF
16	.	TRBV11-2	TRBJ1-1	.	TGTGCCAGCAGCTTGGACCGAGGGGGGGGGAACACTGAAGCTTTCTTT	CASSLDRGGGNTEAFF
15	.	TRBV11-2	TRBJ1-2	.	TGTGCCAGCAGCTTAGATACAGGTTCCGTCTATGGCTACACCTTC	CASSLDTGSVYGYTF
13	.	TRBV28	TRBJ2-7	.	TGTGCCAGCAGCCCCATTCTGACCTACGAGCAGTACTTC	CASSPILTYEQYF
12	.	TRBV18	TRBJ1-2	.	TGTGCCAGCTCACCGGAGGGCTATGGCTACACCTTC	CASSPEGYGYTF
14	.	TRBV5-4	TRBJ1-2	.	TGTGCCAGCAGCCTCGTGGGGGGAAACTATGGCTACACCTTC	CASSLVGGNYGYTF
17	.	TRBV7-9	TRBJ2-7	.	TGTGCCAGCAGCCCGGAGGTGGCAGGTCCTAGCTCCTACGAGCAGTACTTC	CASSPEVAGPSSYEQYF
16	.	TRBV2	TRBJ2-3	.	TGTGCCAGCAGTGAGGTTTACGGGTCTTCCACAGATACGCAGTATTTT	CASSEVYGSSTDTQYF
15	.	TRBV10-2	TRBJ2-1	TRBD2	TGCGCCAGCAGGGGACTAGCGGCCTCCTACAATGAGCAGTTCTTC	CASRGLAASYNEQFF
14	.	TRBV9	TRBJ2-5	TRBD2	TGTGCCAGCAATAGCGGGAGGCCACAAGAGACCCAGTACTTC	CASNSGRPQETQYF
16	.	TRBV11-2	TRBJ1-1	TRBD1	TGTGCCAGCAGCAGAGGACAGGGATCAATGAACACTGAAGCTTTCTTT	CASSRGQGSMNTEAFF
11	.	TRBV30	TRBJ2-3	.	TGTGCCTCCAGGATATCAGATACGCAGTATTTT	CASRISDTQYF
14	.	TRBV7-9	TRBJ2-7	.	TGTGCCAGCAGCTTAGATGTCTCCTCCTACGAGCAGTACTTC	CASSLDVSSYEQYF
15	.	TRBV28	TRBJ2-7	.	TGTGCCAGCACACCCGCAGCAGACCTCTCCTACGAGCAGTACTTC	CASTPAADLSYEQYF